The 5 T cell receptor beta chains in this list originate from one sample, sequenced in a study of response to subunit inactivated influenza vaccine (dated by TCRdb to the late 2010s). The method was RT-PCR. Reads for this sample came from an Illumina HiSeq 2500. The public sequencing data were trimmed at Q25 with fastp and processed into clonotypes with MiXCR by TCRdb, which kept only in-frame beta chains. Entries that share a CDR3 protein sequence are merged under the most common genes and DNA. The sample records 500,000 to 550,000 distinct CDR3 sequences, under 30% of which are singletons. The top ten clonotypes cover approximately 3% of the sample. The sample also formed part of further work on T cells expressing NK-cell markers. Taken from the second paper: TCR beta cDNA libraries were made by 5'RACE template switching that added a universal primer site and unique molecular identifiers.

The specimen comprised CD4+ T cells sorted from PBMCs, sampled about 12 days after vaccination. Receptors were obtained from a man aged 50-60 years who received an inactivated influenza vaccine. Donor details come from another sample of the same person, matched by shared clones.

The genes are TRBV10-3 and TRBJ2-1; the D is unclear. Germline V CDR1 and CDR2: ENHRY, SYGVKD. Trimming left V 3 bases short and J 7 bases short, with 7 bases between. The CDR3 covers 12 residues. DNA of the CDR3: TGTGCCATCAGTGATCTTATGAATGAGCAGTTCTTC. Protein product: CAISDLMNEQFF.

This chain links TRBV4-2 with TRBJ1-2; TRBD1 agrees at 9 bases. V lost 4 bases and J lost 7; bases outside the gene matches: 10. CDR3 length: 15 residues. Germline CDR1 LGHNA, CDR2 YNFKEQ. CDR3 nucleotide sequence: TGTGCCAGCAGCCTTGGACAGGGGCGAGGAGTTGGCTACACCTTC. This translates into CASSLGQGRGVGYTF.

CDR3 coding DNA: TGCAGTGCAGGAGAGGGCCTCAGGGGGGAGACCCAGTACTTC. This translates into CSAGEGLRGETQYF. The V gene is TRBV20-1, the J gene TRBJ2-5, with TRBD1 identical over 7 bases. The germline V gene encodes CDR1 DFQATT and CDR2 SNEGSKA (reference sequence). The CDR3 contains 14 residues. V trimming: 6 bases; J trimming: 5 bases; junction bases outside the gene matches: 12.

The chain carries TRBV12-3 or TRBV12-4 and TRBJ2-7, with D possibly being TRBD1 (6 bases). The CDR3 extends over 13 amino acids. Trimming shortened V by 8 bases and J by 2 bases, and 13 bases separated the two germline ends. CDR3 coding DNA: TGTGCCAGCCGGGCAGGGGTAACCTACGAGCAGTACTTC. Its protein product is CASRAGVTYEQYF.

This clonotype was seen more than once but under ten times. CDR3 residues: CASSLGLAGDPSGANVLTF. The CDR3 region has the DNA TGTGCCAGCAGCCTGGGGTTAGCGGGAGACCCCTCTGGGGCCAACGTCCTGACTTTC. This chain links TRBV5-4 with TRBJ2-6, with TRBD2 matching 9 bases. The V gene's germline CDR1 is SGHNT and CDR2 YYREEE (reference sequence). V shed 4 bases and J 0 bases; nucleotides not matched to a gene: 11. The CDR3 is 19 residues long.